Included here is one T cell receptor (beta chain) sequence, with context. Its antigen remains unknown. These data come from a study of blood T cells in healthy people across ages. Study-wide results and limits: Donor CMV status, an unknown factor, possibly confounded changes in expanded clonotypes. Long-lived and aged donors differed, with more naive CD4+ cells and higher diversity in the long-lived.

Aged roughly 6 to 100, donors were systemically healthy Caucasians from Russia. A second about 6 to 12 cycle PCR used barcoded and J-beta primers. Via MiXCR, TCRdb re-called the 5' RACE reads, giving one row per CDR3 protein. This table has over 1,200,000 distinct CDR3 sequences, 59% appearing once. This receptor was obtained from a man between 18 and 35 years old in good health. Sequences were obtained from blood.

The CDR3 region has the DNA TGTGCCAGCAGCCCCCTAGCGGGAGTCACCTACAATGAGCAGTTCTTC. It encodes CASSPLAGVTYNEQFF. The V gene is TRBV13, the J gene TRBJ2-1, with TRBD2 matching over 10 bases. Germline V lookup: CDR1 PRHDT, CDR2 FYEKMQ (reference sequence). Trimming cost V 5 bases and J 2 bases; bases outside gene matches: 6. CDR3 length equals 16 residues. The full variable domain, completed using reference TRBV13 and TRBJ2-1, is AAGVIQSPRHLIKEKRETATLKCYPIPRHDTVYWYQQGPGQDPQFLISFYEKMQSDKGSIPDRFSAQQFSDYHSELNMSSLELGDSALYFCASSPLAGVTYNEQFFGPGTRLTVL.